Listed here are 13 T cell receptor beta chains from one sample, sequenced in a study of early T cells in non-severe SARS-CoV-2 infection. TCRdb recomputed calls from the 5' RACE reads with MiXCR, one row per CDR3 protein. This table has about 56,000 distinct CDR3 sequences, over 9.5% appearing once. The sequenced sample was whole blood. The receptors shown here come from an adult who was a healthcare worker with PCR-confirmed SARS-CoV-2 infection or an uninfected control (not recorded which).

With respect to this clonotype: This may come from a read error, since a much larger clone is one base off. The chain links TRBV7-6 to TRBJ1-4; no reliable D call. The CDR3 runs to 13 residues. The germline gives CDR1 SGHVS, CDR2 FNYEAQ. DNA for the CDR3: TGTGCCAGAAGCTTAGCATCGGGTGAAAAACTGTTTTTT. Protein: CARSLASGEKLFF.

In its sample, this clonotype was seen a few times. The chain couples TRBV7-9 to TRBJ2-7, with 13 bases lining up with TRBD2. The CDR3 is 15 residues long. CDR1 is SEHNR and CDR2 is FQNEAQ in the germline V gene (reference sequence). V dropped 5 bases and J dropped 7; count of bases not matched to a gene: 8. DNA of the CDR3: TGTGCCAGCAGCCCCCCGGGACTAGCGGGACGAGAGCAGTACTTC. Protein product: CASSPPGLAGREQYF.

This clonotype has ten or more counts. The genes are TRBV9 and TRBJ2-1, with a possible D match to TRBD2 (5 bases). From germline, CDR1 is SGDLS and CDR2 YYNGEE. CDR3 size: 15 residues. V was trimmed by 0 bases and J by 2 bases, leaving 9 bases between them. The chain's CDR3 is CASSVAGLTYNEQFF. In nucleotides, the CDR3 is TGTGCCAGCAGCGTAGCAGGACTGACCTACAATGAGCAGTTCTTC.

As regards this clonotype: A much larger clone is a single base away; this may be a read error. CDR3 nucleotide sequence: TGTGCCAGTATACTAGCGGGAGAGGCAGATACGCAGGATTTT. Protein product: CASILAGEADTQDF. The chain recombines TRBV2 with TRBJ2-3, with 11 bases matching TRBD2. The CDR3 is 14 amino acids. Germline V CDR1 and CDR2: SNHLY, FYNNEI.

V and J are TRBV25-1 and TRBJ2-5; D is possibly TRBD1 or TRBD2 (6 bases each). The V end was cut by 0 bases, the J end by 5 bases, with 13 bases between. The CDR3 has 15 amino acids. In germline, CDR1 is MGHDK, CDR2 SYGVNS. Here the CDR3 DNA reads TGTGCCAGCAGTGAATACTGGGGGGCACGGGAGACCCAGTACTTC. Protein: CASSEYWGARETQYF.

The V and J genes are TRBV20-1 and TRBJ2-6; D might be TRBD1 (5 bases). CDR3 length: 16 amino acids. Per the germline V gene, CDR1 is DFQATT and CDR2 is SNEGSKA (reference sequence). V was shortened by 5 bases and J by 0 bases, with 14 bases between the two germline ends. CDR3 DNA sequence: TGCAGTGCTCCCAGGGCCCAACGCTCTGGGGCCAACGTCCTGACTTTC. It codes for CSAPRAQRSGANVLTF.

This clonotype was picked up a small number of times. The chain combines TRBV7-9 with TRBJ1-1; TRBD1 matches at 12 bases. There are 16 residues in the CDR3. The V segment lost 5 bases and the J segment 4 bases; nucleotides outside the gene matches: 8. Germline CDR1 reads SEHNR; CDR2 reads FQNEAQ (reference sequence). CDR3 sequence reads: CASSPSPGQGATEAFF. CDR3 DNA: TGTGCCAGCAGCCCTTCACCGGGACAGGGGGCCACTGAAGCTTTCTTT.

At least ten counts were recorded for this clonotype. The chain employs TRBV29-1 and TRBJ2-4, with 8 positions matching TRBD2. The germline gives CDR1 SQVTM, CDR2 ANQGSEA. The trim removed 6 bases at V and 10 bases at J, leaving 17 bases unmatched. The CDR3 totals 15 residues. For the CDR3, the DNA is TGCAGCGTACGAGTGGGTCGGGAGGGGCTTGGGATTCAGTACTTC. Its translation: CSVRVGREGLGIQYF.

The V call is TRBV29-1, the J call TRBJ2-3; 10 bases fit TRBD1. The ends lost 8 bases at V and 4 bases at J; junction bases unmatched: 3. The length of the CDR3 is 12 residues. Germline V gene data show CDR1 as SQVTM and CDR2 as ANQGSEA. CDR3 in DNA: TGCAGCCAGACAGGGGGCTCAGATACGCAGTATTTT. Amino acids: CSQTGGSDTQYF.

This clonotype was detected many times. As DNA, the CDR3 is TGTGCCAGCAGTGACTCTACGGGAGCGTACAATGAGCAGTTCTTC. Translation gives CASSDSTGAYNEQFF. This chain links TRBV6-4 with TRBJ2-1; D may be TRBD2 (6 bases). Trimming shortened V by 0 bases and J by 4 bases, and 10 bases separated the two germline ends. This CDR3 comprises 15 residues. CDR1 MRHNA and CDR2 SNTAGT come from the germline V gene.

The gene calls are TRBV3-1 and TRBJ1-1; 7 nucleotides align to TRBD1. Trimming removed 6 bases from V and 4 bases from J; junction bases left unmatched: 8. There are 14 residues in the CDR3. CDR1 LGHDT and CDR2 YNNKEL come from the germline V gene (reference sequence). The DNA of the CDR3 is TGTGCCAGCAGGACCTACGACAGGGCCACTGAAGCTTTCTTT. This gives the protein CASRTYDRATEAFF.

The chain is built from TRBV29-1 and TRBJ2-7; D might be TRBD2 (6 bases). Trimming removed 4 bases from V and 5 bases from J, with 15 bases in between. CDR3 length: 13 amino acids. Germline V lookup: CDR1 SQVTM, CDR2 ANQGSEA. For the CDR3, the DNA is TGCAGCGTTGTTTTTGCTAGCGCCAACGAGCAGTACTTC. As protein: CSVVFASANEQYF.

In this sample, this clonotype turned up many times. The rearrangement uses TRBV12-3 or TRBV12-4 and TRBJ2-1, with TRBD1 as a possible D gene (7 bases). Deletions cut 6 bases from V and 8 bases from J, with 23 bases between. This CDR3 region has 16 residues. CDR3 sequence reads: CASSLPPAGGWDEQFF. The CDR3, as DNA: TGTGCCAGCAGCCTACCCCCGGCAGGGGGGTGGGATGAGCAGTTCTTC.